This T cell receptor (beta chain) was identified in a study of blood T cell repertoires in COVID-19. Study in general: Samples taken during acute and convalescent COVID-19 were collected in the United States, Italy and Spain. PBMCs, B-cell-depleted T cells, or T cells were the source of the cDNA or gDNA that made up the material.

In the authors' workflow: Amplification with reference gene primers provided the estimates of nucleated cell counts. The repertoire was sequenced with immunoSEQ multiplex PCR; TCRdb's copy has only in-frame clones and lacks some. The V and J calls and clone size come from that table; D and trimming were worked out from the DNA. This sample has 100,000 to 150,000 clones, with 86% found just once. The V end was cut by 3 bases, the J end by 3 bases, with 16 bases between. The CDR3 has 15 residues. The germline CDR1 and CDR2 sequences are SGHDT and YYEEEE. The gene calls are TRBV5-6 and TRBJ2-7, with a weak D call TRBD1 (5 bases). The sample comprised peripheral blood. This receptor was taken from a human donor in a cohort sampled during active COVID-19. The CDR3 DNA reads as TGTGCCAGCAGCTCAAGGGGTTCGTCTTACTACGAGCAGTACTTC. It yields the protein CASSSRGSSYYEQYF.